This T cell receptor (beta chain) comes out of a study of cytomegalovirus exposure and HLA in healthy donors. About the study: Earlier, almost 120 million unique TCR beta sequences were recovered from around 190 million T cells by an analysis.

V lost 8 bases, J lost 0 bases, and 12 bases lay in between. CDR1 and CDR2 from the germline V gene are GTSNPN and SVGIG (reference sequence). This CDR3 is 13 amino acids long. Study-level points and caveats: Investigators reported 150 to 200 TCR beta chains as tied to cytomegalovirus.

This clone has a handful of counts. What it binds is unknown. PCR amplification relied on 60 Vbeta primers (plus 13 Jbeta primers). Measured with immunoSEQ multiplex PCR; TCRdb has only the in-frame clones, and not every one. Found here are about 150,000 clones, 70% to 80% of them singletons; the top ten hold 6% to 8.5%. The genes are TRBV30 and TRBJ2-3, with D unclear. This sequence originates from a young man in good health and CMV-seropositive. The sample consisted of PBMCs. CDR3 region: CAPPQHSTDTQYF. In nucleotides, the CDR3 is TGTGCCCCACCCCAACATAGCACAGATACGCAGTATTTT.